This T cell receptor beta chain comes out of a study of shared clonotypes between healthy human individuals. Overall study results and limits: Generation probabilities were higher for clonotypes shared across all four sorted-subset donors than for unshared ones. Naive subsets usually exceeded memory subsets in estimated richness.

The V end was cut by 6 bases, the J end by 0 bases, with 15 bases between. Germline assignment: CDR1 MRHNA and CDR2 SNTAGT. The CDR3 consists of 15 residues. Libraries were prepared by immunoSEQ multiplex PCR; TCRdb keeps only in-frame clonotypes and omits some of them. The data show roughly 1,800,000 clones, roughly 94% seen once. In the naive CD8 group, cells lacked CD45RO and were positively selected for CCR7, so terminally differentiated effector memory CD45RA+ cells were left out. Every donor, a Caucasian adult, lived in Nashville, Tennessee. About this clone: Antigen: not known.

The receptor's source is a man aged 18 to 30 in good health. J is TRBJ2-7 and V is TRBV6-4, with D perhaps matching TRBD1 (6 bases). The specimen sequenced was naive CD8+ T cells sorted from blood. The CDR3 sequence: CASSPPDSSSYEQYF. The CDR3 nucleotides read TGTGCCAGCAGCCCCCCGGACAGCAGCTCCTACGAGCAGTACTTC.